The present TCR beta chain was sequenced within a study of cytomegalovirus exposure and HLA in healthy donors. Overall study results and limits: Later on, a genetic analysis was performed. It linked a missense variant in DCLRE1C with V- and J-gene trimming of TCR beta.

60 Vbeta and 13 Jbeta primers were used in PCR. Original methodology: A later analysis counted approximately 80 million unique TCR beta chains, 9.5 million to 13 million shared. Repertoires were generated with immunoSEQ multiplex PCR, while TCRdb's copy carries only in-frame clones and drops some. V, J and clone size are taken as reported in that table, and D and trimming were inferred from the DNA itself. Its listing shows about 170,000 clones. As concerns this clone: No antigen is known for it. Other nucleotide sequences from this sample produce the same CDR3.

CDR1 is SGHRS and CDR2 is YFSETQ in the germline V gene. After removal of 0 bases from V and 2 bases from J, the junction contained 2 bases not matched to a gene. The CDR3 totals 16 residues. This chain links TRBV5-1 with TRBJ2-2; TRBD1 agrees at 9 bases. This clonotype was obtained from a woman in her sixties or seventies in good health and CMV-seronegative. Sequencing used PBMCs. CDR3 protein: CASSLAGQGNTGELFF. The CDR3 DNA follows: TGCGCCAGCAGCTTGGCGGGACAGGGAAACACCGGGGAGCTGTTTTTT.